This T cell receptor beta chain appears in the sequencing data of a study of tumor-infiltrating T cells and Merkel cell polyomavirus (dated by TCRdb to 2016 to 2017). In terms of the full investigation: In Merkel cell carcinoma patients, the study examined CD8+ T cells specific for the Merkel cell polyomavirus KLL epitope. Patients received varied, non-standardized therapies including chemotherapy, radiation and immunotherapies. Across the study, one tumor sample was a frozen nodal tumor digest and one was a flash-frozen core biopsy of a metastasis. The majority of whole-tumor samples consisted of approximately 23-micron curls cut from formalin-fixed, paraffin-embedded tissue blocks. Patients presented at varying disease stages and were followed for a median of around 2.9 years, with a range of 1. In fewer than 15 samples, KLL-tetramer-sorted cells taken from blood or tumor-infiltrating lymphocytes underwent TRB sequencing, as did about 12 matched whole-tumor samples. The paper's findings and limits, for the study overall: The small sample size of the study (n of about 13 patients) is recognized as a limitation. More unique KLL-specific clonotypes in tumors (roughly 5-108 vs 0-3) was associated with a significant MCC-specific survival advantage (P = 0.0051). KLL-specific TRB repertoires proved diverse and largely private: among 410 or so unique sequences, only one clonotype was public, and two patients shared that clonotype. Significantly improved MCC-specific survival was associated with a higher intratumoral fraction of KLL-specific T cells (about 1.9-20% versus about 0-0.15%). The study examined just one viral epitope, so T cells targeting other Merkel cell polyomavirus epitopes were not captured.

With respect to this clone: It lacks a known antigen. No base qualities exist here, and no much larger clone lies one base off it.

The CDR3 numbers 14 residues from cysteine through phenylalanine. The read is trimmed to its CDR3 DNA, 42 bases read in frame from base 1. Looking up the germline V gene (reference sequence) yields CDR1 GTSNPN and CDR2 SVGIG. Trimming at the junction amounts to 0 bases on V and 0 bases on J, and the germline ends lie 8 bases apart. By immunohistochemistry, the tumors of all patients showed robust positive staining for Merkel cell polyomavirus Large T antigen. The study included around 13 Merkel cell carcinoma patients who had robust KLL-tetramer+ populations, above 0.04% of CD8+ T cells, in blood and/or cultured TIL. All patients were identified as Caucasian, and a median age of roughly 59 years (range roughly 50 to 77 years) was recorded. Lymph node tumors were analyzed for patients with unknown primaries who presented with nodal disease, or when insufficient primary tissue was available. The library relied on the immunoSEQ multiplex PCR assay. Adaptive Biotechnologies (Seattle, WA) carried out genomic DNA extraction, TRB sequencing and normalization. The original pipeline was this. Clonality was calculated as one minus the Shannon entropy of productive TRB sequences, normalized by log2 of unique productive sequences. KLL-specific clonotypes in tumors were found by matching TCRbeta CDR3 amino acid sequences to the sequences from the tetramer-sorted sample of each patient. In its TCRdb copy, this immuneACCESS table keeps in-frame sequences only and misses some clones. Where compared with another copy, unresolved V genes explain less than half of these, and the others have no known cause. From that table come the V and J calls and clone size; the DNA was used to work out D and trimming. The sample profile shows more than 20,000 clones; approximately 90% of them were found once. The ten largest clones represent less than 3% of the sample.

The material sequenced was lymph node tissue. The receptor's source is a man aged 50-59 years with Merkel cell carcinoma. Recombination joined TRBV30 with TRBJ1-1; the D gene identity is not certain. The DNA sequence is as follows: TGTGCCTGGAGTGTTTGGCCCATGAACACTGAAGCTTTCTTT. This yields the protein CAWSVWPMNTEAFF.